This T cell receptor (beta chain) originates from a study of cytomegalovirus exposure and HLA in healthy donors. Study findings and constraints: Accurate prediction of most subjects' HLA-A and HLA-B alleles from TCR beta sequences was reported.

This cohort consisted of healthy bone marrow donors. A note on this clone: Its antigen is as yet unknown.

Germline V gives CDR1 SNHLY, CDR2 FYNNEI. With 4 bases removed from V and 1 base from J, the gap between germline ends came to 10 bases. The CDR3 is 14 residues long. The PCR used 60 Vbeta and 13 Jbeta primers. Clones were sequenced by immunoSEQ multiplex PCR, and TCRdb holds only the in-frame ones, with some missing. The sample has roughly 120,000 clones, roughly 14% seen once. The chain carries TRBV2 and TRBJ1-1, with D possibly being TRBD1 (6 bases). The sample taken for sequencing was PBMCs. This receptor was identified in a woman between 18 and 29 years old in good health and CMV-seronegative. For the CDR3, the DNA is TGTGCCAGCAGTGCGAGACAGGAGAACACTGAAGCTTTCTTT. This gives the protein CASSARQENTEAFF. Full variable domain (remainder filled in from reference TRBV2 and TRBJ1-1): EPEVTQTPSHQVTQMGQEVILRCVPISNHLYFYWYRQILGQKVEFLVSFYNNEISEKSEIFDDQFSVERPDGSNFTLKIRSTKLEDSAMYFCASSARQENTEAFFGQGTRLTVV.